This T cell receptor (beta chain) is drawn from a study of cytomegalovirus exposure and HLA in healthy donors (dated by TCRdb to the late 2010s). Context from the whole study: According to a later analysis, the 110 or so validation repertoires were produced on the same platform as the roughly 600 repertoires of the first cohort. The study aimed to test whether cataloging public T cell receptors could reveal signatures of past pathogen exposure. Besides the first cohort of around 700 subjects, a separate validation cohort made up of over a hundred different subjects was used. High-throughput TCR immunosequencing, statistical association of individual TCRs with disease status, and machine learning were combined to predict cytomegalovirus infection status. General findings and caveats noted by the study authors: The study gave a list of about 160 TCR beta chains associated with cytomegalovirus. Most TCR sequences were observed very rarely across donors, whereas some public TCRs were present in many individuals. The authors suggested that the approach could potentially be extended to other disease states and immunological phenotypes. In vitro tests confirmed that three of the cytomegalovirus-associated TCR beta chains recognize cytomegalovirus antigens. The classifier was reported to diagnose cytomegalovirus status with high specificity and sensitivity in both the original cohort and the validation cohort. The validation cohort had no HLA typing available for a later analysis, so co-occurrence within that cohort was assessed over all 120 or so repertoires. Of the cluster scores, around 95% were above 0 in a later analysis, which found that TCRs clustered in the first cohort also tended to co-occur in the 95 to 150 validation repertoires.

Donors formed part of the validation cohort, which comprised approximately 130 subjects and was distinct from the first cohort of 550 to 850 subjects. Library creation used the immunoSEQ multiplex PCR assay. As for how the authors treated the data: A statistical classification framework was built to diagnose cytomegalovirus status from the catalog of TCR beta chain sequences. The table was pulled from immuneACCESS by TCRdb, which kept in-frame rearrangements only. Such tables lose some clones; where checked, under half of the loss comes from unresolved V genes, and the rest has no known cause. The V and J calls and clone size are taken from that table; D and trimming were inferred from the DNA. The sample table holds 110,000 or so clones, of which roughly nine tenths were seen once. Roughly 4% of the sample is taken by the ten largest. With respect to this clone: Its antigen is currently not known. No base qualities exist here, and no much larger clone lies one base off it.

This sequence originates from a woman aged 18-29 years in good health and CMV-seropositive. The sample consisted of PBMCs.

The CDR3 reads as follows: CASSLSGWVGANNQPQHF. Here is the DNA: TGTGCCAGCAGCTTAAGTGGGTGGGTAGGGGCCAACAATCAGCCCCAGCATTTT. The rearrangement combines TRBV7-8 with TRBJ1-5; TRBD1 is a possible D gene, resting on 5 matching bases. V and J are truncated by 2 bases and 3 bases respectively, leaving an intervening sequence of 20 bases. CDR1 and CDR2, looked up from the germline V gene, are SGHVS and FQNEAQ. The CDR3 has 18 amino acids, counting the end cysteine and phenylalanine. Kept here is only the CDR3 DNA, which spans 54 bases and is read in frame from base 1.